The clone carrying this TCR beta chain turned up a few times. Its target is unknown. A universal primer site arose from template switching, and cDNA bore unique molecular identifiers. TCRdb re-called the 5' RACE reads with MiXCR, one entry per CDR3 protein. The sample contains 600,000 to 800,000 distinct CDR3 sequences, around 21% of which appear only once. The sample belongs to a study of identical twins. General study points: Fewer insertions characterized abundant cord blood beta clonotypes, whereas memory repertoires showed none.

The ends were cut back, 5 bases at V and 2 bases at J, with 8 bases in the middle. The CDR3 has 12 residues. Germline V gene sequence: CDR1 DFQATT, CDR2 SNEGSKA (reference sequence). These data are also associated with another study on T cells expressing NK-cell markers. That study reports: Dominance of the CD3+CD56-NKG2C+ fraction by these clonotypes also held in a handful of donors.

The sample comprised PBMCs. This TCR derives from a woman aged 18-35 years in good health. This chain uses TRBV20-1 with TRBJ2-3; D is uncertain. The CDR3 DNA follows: TGCAGTGCTGCCCCCCACACAGATACGCAGTATTTT. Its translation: CSAAPHTDTQYF.